Sequencing of this T cell receptor beta chain was carried out in a study of low-dose radiotherapy and immunotherapy resistance in tumors. The time point denotes: after trial treatment. Documented treatment: LDRT plus nivolumab, ipilimumab, low-dose cyclophosphamide and aspirin (RACIN trial). As their treatment, donors received nivolumab, ipilimumab, aspirin, low-dose cyclophosphamide and low-dose radiotherapy. First-strand cDNA relied on TRAV- and TRBV-specific primers spanning alpha and beta chains. A constant-region primer paired with the V-primer adapter amplified TCRs over about 19 PCR cycles. TCRdb processed the reads anew with MiXCR; each CDR3 protein has one entry. The data hold 31,000 or so distinct CDR3 sequences, with about 53% observed a single time. The germline gives CDR1 LGHNA, CDR2 YNFKEQ. The length of the CDR3 is 17 residues. V lost 1 base and J lost 7, with 20 bases in between.

The TCR was taken from a male donor with gallbladder cancer. The V and J genes are TRBV4-2 and TRBJ1-5; D unresolved. Sequenced material: PBMCs, taken after low-dose radiotherapy plus immunotherapy. The CDR3 sequence is CASSQGARAGIGQPQHF. DNA of the CDR3: TGTGCCAGCAGCCAAGGGGCGAGGGCGGGTATTGGACAGCCCCAGCATTTT.